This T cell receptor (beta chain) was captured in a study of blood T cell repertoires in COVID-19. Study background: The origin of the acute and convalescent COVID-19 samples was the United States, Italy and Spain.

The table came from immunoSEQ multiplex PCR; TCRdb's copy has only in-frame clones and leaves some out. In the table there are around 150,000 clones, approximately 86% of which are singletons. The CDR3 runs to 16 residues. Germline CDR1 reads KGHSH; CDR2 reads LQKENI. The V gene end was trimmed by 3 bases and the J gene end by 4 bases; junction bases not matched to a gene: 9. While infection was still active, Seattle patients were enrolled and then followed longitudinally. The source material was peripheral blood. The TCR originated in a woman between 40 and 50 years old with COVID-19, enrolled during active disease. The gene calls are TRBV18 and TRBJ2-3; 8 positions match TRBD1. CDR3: CASSPPRQGASDTQYF. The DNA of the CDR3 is TGTGCCAGCTCACCCCCTCGGCAGGGGGCCTCAGATACGCAGTATTTT.